Below, one TCR beta chain is given with its context. The CDR3 has 15 residues. V lost 3 bases, J lost 3 bases, and 15 bases lay in between. Germline CDR1 is ENHRY and CDR2 is SYGVKD. Reverse transcription used about 0.45 to 1 ug RNA and random hexamers. Coverage of TCR beta CDR3 amplification by immunoSEQ multiplex PCR extended to 54 Vbeta and 13 Jbeta. A single record per CDR3 protein comes from TCRdb applying MiXCR to the immunoSEQ multiplex PCR reads. The profile covers about 180,000 distinct CDR3 sequences, with 93% appearing a single time and roughly 0.1% taken by the ten largest. This entry is derived from a study of CD8 T cells in Susac syndrome. CD8+ and CD4+ T cells from blood underwent TCR beta sequencing. It was treatment-naive patients with stable or active relapsing-remitting disease who made up the multiple sclerosis controls. Isolation of CD8+ and CD4+ T cells was performed negatively, whereas enrichment of TEMRA cells was done by FACS.

Sequencing input: CD4+ T cells from PBMCs. The chain is built from TRBV10-3 and TRBJ2-7; D unresolved. The TCR was taken from a human donor with multiple sclerosis. The CDR3 spells CAISDGSAIRYEQYF. The CDR3 region has the DNA TGTGCCATCAGTGATGGCTCGGCAATTCGCTACGAGCAGTACTTC.